Shown below are 7 T cell receptor beta chains from a single sample sequenced in a study of OX40 agonist ivuxolimab in advanced cancers. Library construction relied on the immunoSEQ multiplex PCR assay. TCRdb retrieved this table from immuneACCESS and kept in-frame rearrangements only. Not all clones are present; in checked studies, unresolved V genes account for under half, and no reason is known for the remainder. The sample table lists approximately 97,000 clones, approximately 87% of them with a count of one. The leading ten clones occupy around 5.5% of the sample. The material was CD4+ or CD8+ T cells sorted from blood, obtained in a trial of the OX40 agonist ivuxolimab. The receptors derive from an adult with an advanced solid tumor such as melanoma, head and neck, liver or kidney cancer.

The chain carries TRBV5-4 and TRBJ1-1; weak D call: TRBD1 (5 bases). With 0 bases removed from V and 5 bases from J, the gap between germline ends came to 14 bases. Germline loops: CDR1 SGHNT, CDR2 YYREEE (reference sequence). The CDR3 is 15 amino acids. CDR3 nucleotides: TGTGCCAGCAGCTTGGAGGGGCGGGTGGGGACTGAAGCTTTCTTT. Translated, it gives CASSLEGRVGTEAFF. Using reference TRBV5-4 and TRBJ1-1 for the parts outside the CDR3, the full variable domain is ETGVTQSPTHLIKTRGQQVTLRCSSQSGHNTVSWYQQALGQGPQFIFQYYREEENGRGNFPPRFSGLQFPNYSSELNVNALELDDSALYLCASSLEGRVGTEAFFGQGTRLTVV.

The chain has TRBV5-1 and TRBJ1-4; 11 bases fit TRBD1. CDR1 and CDR2 (germline): SGHRS, YFSETQ. J lost 2 bases, V lost 6 bases, and 6 bases had no gene match. This CDR3 region has 16 residues. CDR3 protein: CASKGQGATTNEKLFF. Written as DNA, the CDR3 is TGCGCCAGCAAAGGACAGGGGGCAACGACTAATGAAAAACTGTTTTTT.

The chain uses TRBV4-2 and TRBJ1-2, with a tentative D call TRBD1 (5 bases). The CDR3 runs to 15 residues. The germline V and J ends were trimmed by 3 bases and 3 bases, with 14 bases remaining between them. Germline CDR1 LGHNA, CDR2 YNFKEQ. CDR3: CASSQKSPGDYGYTF. Written as DNA, the CDR3 is TGTGCCAGCAGCCAGAAGTCACCGGGGGACTATGGCTACACCTTC.

The table lists this clone with a few counts. The rearrangement links TRBV30 to TRBJ1-1; 12 bases align to TRBD1. CDR1 is GTSNPN and CDR2 is SVGIG in the germline V gene (reference sequence). The CDR3 loop spans 13 amino acids. V lost 3 bases, J lost 8 bases, and 4 bases stayed unmatched. CDR3 region: CAWRGQGASEAFF. CDR3 nucleotide sequence: TGTGCCTGGAGGGGACAGGGGGCATCGGAAGCTTTCTTT. The entire variable domain, with the rest obtained from reference TRBV30 and TRBJ1-1, is as follows: SQTIHQWPATLVQPVGSPLSLECTVEGTSNPNLYWYRQAAGRGLQLLFYSVGIGQISSEVPQNLSASRPQDRQFILSSKKLLLSDSGFYLCAWRGQGASEAFFGQGTRLTVV.

The rearrangement joins TRBV7-3 to TRBJ2-2; 10 bases align to TRBD1. The V and J ends lost 0 bases and 5 bases, in that order; junction bases with no gene match: 3. The germline gives CDR1 SGHTA, CDR2 FQGTGA. The CDR3 runs 16 residues. The CDR3 DNA sequence: TGTGCCAGCAGCTTAACGTCGGGACAGGGGACCGGGGAGCTGTTTTTT. Amino acids: CASSLTSGQGTGELFF. The whole variable domain, remainder taken from reference TRBV7-3 and TRBJ2-2, is GAGVSQTPSNKVTEKGKYVELRCDPISGHTALYWYRQSLGQGPEFLIYFQGTGAADDSGLPNDRFFAVRPEGSVSTLKIQRTERGDSAVYLCASSLTSGQGTGELFFGEGSRLTVL.

V is TRBV5-4 and J is TRBJ2-5; D is perhaps TRBD1 (7 bases). This CDR3 region has 14 residues. The germline V and J ends were trimmed by 6 bases and 3 bases, with 15 bases remaining between them. CDR1 is SGHNT, CDR2 YYREEE, per germline (reference sequence). CDR3 loop: CASNSGGTKETQYF. For the CDR3, the DNA is TGTGCCAGCAACTCAGGGGGGACAAAAGAGACCCAGTACTTC.

This rearrangement joins TRBV5-6 to TRBJ1-4, with a possible D match to TRBD1 (6 bases). The CDR3 is made up of 16 amino acids. CDR1 and CDR2 (germline): SGHDT, YYEEEE. Trimming shortened V by 2 bases and J by 2 bases, and 13 bases separated the two germline ends. The CDR3 sequence: CASSFQTGVTNEKLFF. In DNA form, the CDR3 reads TGTGCCAGCAGCTTCCAGACAGGTGTCACTAATGAAAAACTGTTTTTT.